This T cell receptor beta chain derives from a study of blood T cell repertoires in COVID-19. In the authors' workflow: The authors estimated nucleated cell counts from reference gene primer amplification. TCRdb keeps only in-frame clones here, not all; method: immunoSEQ multiplex PCR. V and J calls and clone size are given by that table; D and trimming were obtained from the DNA. The sample has 200,000 to 250,000 clones, 84% seen once. CDR3 size: 15 residues. Germline CDR1 MNHNY, CDR2 SVGAGI (reference sequence). J gave up 7 bases and V 6 bases, and 6 bases lay outside the gene matches. Sequenced input: peripheral blood. This chain joins TRBV6-6 and TRBJ2-1; 13 bases fit TRBD2. The source is a woman aged 55-75 years with acute or convalescent COVID-19. The CDR3 coding sequence is TGTGCCAGCAGCCCGGGGACTAGCGGGGCAAATGAGCAGTTCTTC. Translated: CASSPGTSGANEQFF.